These 20 T cell receptor beta chains share one sample of origin, sequenced in a study of control samples from healthy donors and cancer patients. Assay used: immunoSEQ multiplex PCR; TCRdb lists only in-frame clones, some missing. Among 90,000 to 110,000 clones listed, less than 95% were seen once. The sample comprised blood. Source of these receptors: a human donor in good health. The donor label of this sample is uncertain.

The chain couples TRBV6-2 or TRBV6-3 to TRBJ1-5; D is possibly TRBD1 (5 bases). The CDR3 has 15 amino acids. V lost 0 bases and J lost 6, with 12 bases in between. Per germline, CDR1 MNHEY and CDR2 SVGEGT. CDR3 sequence (DNA): TGTGCCAGCAGTTACTCTGGGGCCATGGGTCAGCCCCAGCATTTT. Translation: CASSYSGAMGQPQHF.

The chain combines TRBV6-2 or TRBV6-3 with TRBJ2-3; TRBD2 matches at 7 bases. The CDR3 covers 14 residues. Germline V gene lookup returns CDR1 MNHEY and CDR2 SVGEGT. V shed 5 bases, J shed 5 bases, and the junction held 7 bases outside the gene matches. DNA of the CDR3: TGTGCCAGCAGTCCCGCTAGCGGTGGAGATACGCAGTATTTT. It codes for CASSPASGGDTQYF.

This chain joins TRBV19 and TRBJ2-2, with 7 bases lining up with TRBD1. The trim removed 4 bases at V and 4 bases at J, leaving 3 bases unmatched. CDR3 length: 14 residues. Germline values: CDR1 LNHDA, CDR2 SQIVND (reference sequence). CDR3 loop: CASSNTGATGELFF. CDR3 nucleotide sequence: TGTGCCAGTAGTAATACAGGGGCCACCGGGGAGCTGTTTTTT.

The V gene is TRBV6-6, the J gene TRBJ1-6, with D perhaps matching TRBD1 (6 bases). This CDR3 contains 16 residues. Germline assignment: CDR1 MNHNY and CDR2 SVGAGI (reference sequence). V was cut by 4 bases and J by 7 bases, with 17 bases left in between. CDR3 residues: CASSSSTGTRNSPLHF. The CDR3 DNA reads as TGTGCCAGCAGTTCTTCAACCGGGACAAGGAATTCACCCCTCCACTTT.

V and J are TRBV29-1 and TRBJ1-1; no clear D. The germline CDR1 and CDR2 sequences are SQVTM and ANQGSEA. V was pared by 4 bases and J by 1 base, with 10 bases between. The CDR3 contains 13 residues. The CDR3 coding sequence is TGCAGCGTTGTTGGCAGGACGAACACTGAAGCTTTCTTT. It yields the protein CSVVGRTNTEAFF. The complete variable domain, with remaining parts taken from reference TRBV29-1 and TRBJ1-1, reads SAVISQKPSRDICQRGTSLTIQCQVDSQVTMMFWYRQQPGQSLTLIATANQGSEATYESGFVIDKFPISRPNLTFSTLTVSNMSPEDSSIYLCSVVGRTNTEAFFGQGTRLTVV.

The chain uses TRBV18 and TRBJ2-1; perhaps TRBD1 as D (6 bases). This CDR3 comprises 12 residues. Trimming cost V 2 bases and J 10 bases, with 9 bases left between them. Per germline, CDR1 KGHSH and CDR2 LQKENI. In DNA, the CDR3 is TGTGCCAGCTCACCAGGGCAGGGGGAGCAGTTCTTC. Translating it yields CASSPGQGEQFF.

This chain joins TRBV7-9 and TRBJ1-4; a weak D match, TRBD1 (6 bases). Germline V CDR1 and CDR2: SEHNR, FQNEAQ (reference sequence). The CDR3 totals 14 residues. The V and J ends lost 1 base and 7 bases respectively, with 10 bases between them. The CDR3 sequence: CASSLGRGSEKLFF. Written as DNA, the CDR3 is TGTGCCAGCAGCTTAGGCAGGGGTAGTGAAAAACTGTTTTTT.

V usage is TRBV5-1 and J usage is TRBJ1-1; D is unresolved. The V end lost 6 bases, the J end lost 6 bases, and 15 bases lay between the germline ends. CDR1 is SGHRS, CDR2 YFSETQ, per germline. The CDR3 consists of 13 residues. CDR3 amino acids: CASKPTGSAEAFF. CDR3 bases: TGCGCCAGCAAACCGACGGGGTCCGCTGAAGCTTTCTTT.

V and J are TRBV3-1 (or the pseudogene TRBV3-2) and TRBJ1-6, with 9 nucleotides matching TRBD1. The germline gives CDR1 LGHDT, CDR2 YNNKEL (reference sequence). The CDR3 contains 13 residues. The trim removed 6 bases at V and 10 bases at J, leaving 4 bases unmatched. The chain's CDR3 is CASSGTGLSPLHF. As DNA, the CDR3 is TGTGCCAGCAGTGGGACAGGGCTCTCACCCCTCCACTTT.

The chain uses TRBV3-1 (or the pseudogene TRBV3-2) and TRBJ2-1; TRBD2 agrees at 7 bases. Germline CDR1 and CDR2: LGHDT and YNNKEL (reference sequence). V shed 4 bases and J 0 bases; nucleotides not matched to a gene: 6. This CDR3 contains 16 residues. DNA for the CDR3: TGTGCCAGCAGCCCCCCTAGCGGACGCTCCTACAATGAGCAGTTCTTC. It is translated as CASSPPSGRSYNEQFF.

In this sample, this clone turned up once. The chain recombines TRBV2 with TRBJ2-5; 7 nucleotides match TRBD2. Germline-derived CDR1 and CDR2 are SNHLY and FYNNEI. This CDR3 comprises 15 residues. With V trimmed by 6 bases and J by 3 bases, 10 bases remained unmatched. DNA of the CDR3: TGTGCCAGCAGGAGCCGGGACTATATAGAAGAGACCCAGTACTTC. Translated: CASRSRDYIEETQYF.

This clone is a singleton in its sample. This CDR3 is CASSLDNPRELFF. Written as DNA, the CDR3 is TGTGCCAGCAGTTTGGACAACCCACGGGAGCTGTTTTTT. The chain has TRBV12-3 or TRBV12-4 and TRBJ2-2; a possible D gene is TRBD1 (5 bases). Trimming pared 3 bases from V and 9 bases from J, leaving 11 bases between. The CDR3 has 13 residues.

The chain uses TRBV3-1 (or the pseudogene TRBV3-2) and TRBJ1-5; D gene uncertain. Germline V CDR1 and CDR2: LGHDT, YNNKEL (reference sequence). The CDR3 runs to 15 residues. V was trimmed by 0 bases and J by 4 bases, leaving 10 bases between them. CDR3 sequence reads: CASSQDTVSNQPQHF. The CDR3 bases are TGTGCCAGCAGCCAAGATACAGTATCAAATCAGCCCCAGCATTTT.

The chain recombines TRBV27 with TRBJ1-1, with 9 bases fitting TRBD1. Trimming at V came to 3 bases and at J to 4 bases, leaving 3 bases not matched to a gene. CDR3 length: 14 residues. From germline, CDR1 is MNHEY and CDR2 SMNVEV (reference sequence). Written as DNA, the CDR3 is TGTGCCAGCAGTTTCGGGACAGGGTCCACTGAAGCTTTCTTT. Translated, it gives CASSFGTGSTEAFF.

The chain carries TRBV28 and TRBJ1-5, with TRBD1 matching over 9 bases. The germline CDR1 and CDR2 sequences are MDHEN and SYDVKM. V dropped 2 bases and J dropped 6; count of bases not matched to a gene: 8. This CDR3 is built from 16 residues. In nucleotides, the CDR3 is TGTGCCAGCAGTTTAATGGGACAGGGTAAAGGTCAGCCCCAGCATTTT. Protein product: CASSLMGQGKGQPQHF.

This clone was observed a single time. Other DNA variants within this sample encode the same CDR3. The rearrangement uses TRBV5-1 and TRBJ1-1; tentatively, D is TRBD1 (5 bases). Trimming took 0 bases from V and 3 from J, leaving 6 bases between them. CDR3 length: 13 residues. CDR1 is SGHRS and CDR2 is YFSETQ in the germline V gene. The CDR3 region is CASSLAGDTEAFF. Written as DNA, the CDR3 is TGCGCCAGCAGCTTGGCGGGGGACACTGAAGCTTTCTTT. Full variable domain (remainder filled in from reference TRBV5-1 and TRBJ1-1): KAGVTQTPRYLIKTRGQQVTLSCSPISGHRSVSWYQQTPGQGLQFLFEYFSETQRNKGNFPGRFSGRQFSNSRSEMNVSTLELGDSALYLCASSLAGDTEAFFGQGTRLTVV.

V gene TRBV6-5 combines with J gene TRBJ1-1; no definite D call. Germline V gene lookup returns CDR1 MNHEY and CDR2 SVGAGI. V was trimmed by 2 bases and J by 8 bases, leaving 12 bases between them. This CDR3 has 13 amino acids. Written as DNA, the CDR3 is TGTGCCAGCAGTTACCGGAAGAGAGGGGAAGCTTTCTTT. It yields the protein CASSYRKRGEAFF.

This clone was found once. This chain joins TRBV11-3 and TRBJ2-3; 7 nucleotides agree with TRBD2. This CDR3 spans 16 amino acids. Germline values: CDR1 SGHNT, CDR2 YENEEA. The J segment lost 1 base and the V segment lost 5 bases, leaving 9 bases of the junction unmatched. The CDR3 region is CASSATWAGGTDTQYF. In DNA, the CDR3 is TGTGCCAGCAGCGCCACCTGGGCGGGGGGCACAGATACGCAGTATTTT.

This clone came up once. The chain has TRBV28 and TRBJ2-7, with TRBD1 matching over 7 bases. This CDR3 spans 14 amino acids. Germline V gives CDR1 MDHEN, CDR2 SYDVKM. With V trimmed by 7 bases and J by 7 bases, 13 bases remained unmatched. CDR3 sequence: CASTPRDRRTEQYF. CDR3 bases: TGTGCCAGCACACCCCGGGACAGACGTACGGAGCAGTACTTC. The full variable domain, rest sourced from reference TRBV28 and TRBJ2-7, is DVKVTQSSRYLVKRTGEKVFLECVQDMDHENMFWYRQDPGLGLRLIYFSYDVKMKEKGDIPEGYSVSREKKERFSLILESASTNQTSMYLCASTPRDRRTEQYFGPGTRLTVT.

The V and J genes are TRBV15 and TRBJ2-5; D is possibly TRBD1 (6 bases). V was cut by 3 bases and J by 5 bases, with 13 bases left in between. The CDR3 totals 14 residues. Germline CDR1 and CDR2: LNHNV and YYDKDF (reference sequence). In DNA form, the CDR3 reads TGTGCCACCAGCAGTTTCCAGACAGGCGAGACCCAGTACTTC. This codes for CATSSFQTGETQYF.